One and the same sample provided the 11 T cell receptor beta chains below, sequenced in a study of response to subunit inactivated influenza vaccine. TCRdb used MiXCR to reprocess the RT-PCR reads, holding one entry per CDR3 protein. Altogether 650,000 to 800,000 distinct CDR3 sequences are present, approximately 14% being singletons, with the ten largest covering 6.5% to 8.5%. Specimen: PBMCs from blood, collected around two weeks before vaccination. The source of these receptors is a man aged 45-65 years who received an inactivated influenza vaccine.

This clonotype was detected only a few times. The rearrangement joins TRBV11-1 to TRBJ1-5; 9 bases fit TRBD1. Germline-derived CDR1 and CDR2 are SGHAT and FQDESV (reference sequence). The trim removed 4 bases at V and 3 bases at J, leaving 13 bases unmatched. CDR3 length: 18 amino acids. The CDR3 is CASSSHRPGTGFNQPQHF. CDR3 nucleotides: TGTGCCAGCAGCTCACACCGCCCCGGGACAGGGTTCAATCAGCCCCAGCATTTT. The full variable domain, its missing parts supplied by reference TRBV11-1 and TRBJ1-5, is EAEVAQSPRYKITEKSQAVAFWCDPISGHATLYWYRQILGQGPELLVQFQDESVVDDSQLPKDRFSAERLKGVDSTLKIQPAELGDSAMYLCASSSHRPGTGFNQPQHFGDGTRLSIL.

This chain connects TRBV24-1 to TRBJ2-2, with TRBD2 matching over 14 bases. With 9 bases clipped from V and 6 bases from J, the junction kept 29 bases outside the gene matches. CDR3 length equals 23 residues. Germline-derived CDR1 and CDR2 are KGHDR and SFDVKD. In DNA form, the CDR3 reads TGTGCCACCCTCAAGGGGCGTCGAGGGGGACTAGCGGGAGTGGCATCTGGCGCCGGGGAGCTGTTTTTT. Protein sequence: CATLKGRRGGLAGVASGAGELFF.

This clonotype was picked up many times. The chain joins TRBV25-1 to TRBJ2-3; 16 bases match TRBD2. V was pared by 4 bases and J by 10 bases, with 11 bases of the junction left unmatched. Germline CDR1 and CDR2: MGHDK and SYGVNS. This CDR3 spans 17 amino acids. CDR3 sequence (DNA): TGTGCCAGCAGTGGTGGCAGAGGGACTAGCGGGGGGGAGGCGCAGTATTTT. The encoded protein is CASSGGRGTSGGEAQYF.

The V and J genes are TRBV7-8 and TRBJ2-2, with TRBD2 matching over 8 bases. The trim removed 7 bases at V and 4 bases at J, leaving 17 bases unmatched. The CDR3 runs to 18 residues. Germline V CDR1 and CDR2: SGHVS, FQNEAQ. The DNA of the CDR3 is TGTGCCAGCACCGGAACCCTAGGTACCCGGGAGGGCACCGGGGAGCTGTTTTTT. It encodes CASTGTLGTREGTGELFF. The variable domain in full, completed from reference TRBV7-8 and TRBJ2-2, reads GAGVSQSPRYKVAKRGQDVALRCDPISGHVSLFWYQQALGQGPEFLTYFQNEAQLDKSGLPSDRFFAERPEGSVSTLKIQRTQQEDSAVYLCASTGTLGTREGTGELFFGEGSRLTVL.

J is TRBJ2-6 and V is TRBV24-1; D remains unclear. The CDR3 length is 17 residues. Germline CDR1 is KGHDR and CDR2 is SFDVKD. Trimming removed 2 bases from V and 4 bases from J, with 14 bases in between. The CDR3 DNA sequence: TGTGCCACCAGTGATTCTGGCTCCCCGGCGGGGGCCAACGTCCTGACTTTC. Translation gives CATSDSGSPAGANVLTF.

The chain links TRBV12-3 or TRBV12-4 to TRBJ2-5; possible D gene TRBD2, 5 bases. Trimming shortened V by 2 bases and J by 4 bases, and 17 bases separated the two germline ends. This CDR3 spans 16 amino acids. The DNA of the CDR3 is TGTGCCAGCAGTTTAACCCGCGGGCCACCCCCAGAGACCCAGTACTTC. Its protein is CASSLTRGPPPETQYF.

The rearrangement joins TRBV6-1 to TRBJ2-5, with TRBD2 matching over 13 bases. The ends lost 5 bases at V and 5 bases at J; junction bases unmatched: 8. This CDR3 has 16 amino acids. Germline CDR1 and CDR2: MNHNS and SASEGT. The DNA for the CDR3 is TGTGCCAGCAGTCCCCGACTAGCGGGAGGCGAGGAGACCCAGTACTTC. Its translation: CASSPRLAGGEETQYF.

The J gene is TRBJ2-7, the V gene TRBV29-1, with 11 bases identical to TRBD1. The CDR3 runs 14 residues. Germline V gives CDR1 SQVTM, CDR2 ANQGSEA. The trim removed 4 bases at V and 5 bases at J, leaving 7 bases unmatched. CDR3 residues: CSVASQDRGHEQYF. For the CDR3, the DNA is TGCAGCGTTGCTTCGCAGGACAGGGGGCACGAGCAGTACTTC.

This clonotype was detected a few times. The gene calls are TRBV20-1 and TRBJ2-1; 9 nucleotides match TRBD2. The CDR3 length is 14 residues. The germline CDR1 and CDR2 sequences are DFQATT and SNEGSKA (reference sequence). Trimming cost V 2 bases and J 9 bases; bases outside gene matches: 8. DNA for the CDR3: TGCAGTGCTAGAACGTCTAGCGGGATCGTTGAGCAGTTCTTC. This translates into CSARTSSGIVEQFF.

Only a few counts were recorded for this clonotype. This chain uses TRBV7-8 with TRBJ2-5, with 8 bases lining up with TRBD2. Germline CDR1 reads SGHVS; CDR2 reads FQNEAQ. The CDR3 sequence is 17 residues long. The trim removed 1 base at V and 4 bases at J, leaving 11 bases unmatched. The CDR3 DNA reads TGTGCCAGCAGCTTAGTGGGGTCGGGAGGGCTGGGAGAGACCCAGTACTTC. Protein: CASSLVGSGGLGETQYF.

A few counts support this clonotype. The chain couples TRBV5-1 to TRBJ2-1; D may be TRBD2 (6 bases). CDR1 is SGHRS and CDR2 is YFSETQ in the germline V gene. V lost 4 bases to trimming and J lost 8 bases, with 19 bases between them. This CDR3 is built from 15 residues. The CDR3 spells CASSLEGFLFDEQFF. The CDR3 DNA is TGCGCCAGCAGCCTGGAGGGTTTTCTTTTCGATGAGCAGTTCTTC.